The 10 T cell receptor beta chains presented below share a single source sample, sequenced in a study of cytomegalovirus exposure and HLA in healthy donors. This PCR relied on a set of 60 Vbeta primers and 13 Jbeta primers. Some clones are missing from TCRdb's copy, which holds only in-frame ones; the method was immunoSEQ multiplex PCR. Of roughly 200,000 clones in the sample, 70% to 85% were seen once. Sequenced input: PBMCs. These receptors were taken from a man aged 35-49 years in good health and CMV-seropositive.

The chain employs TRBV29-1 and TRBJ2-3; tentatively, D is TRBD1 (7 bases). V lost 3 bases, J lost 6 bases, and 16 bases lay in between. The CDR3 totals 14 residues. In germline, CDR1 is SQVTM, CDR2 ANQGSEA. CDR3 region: CSVDSPEGADTQYF. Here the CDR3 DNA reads TGCAGCGTTGACTCCCCGGAGGGGGCTGATACGCAGTATTTT.

CDR3 DNA: TGTGCCATCAGTCGACTAGCGGGTAACACAGATACGCAGTATTTT. The encoded protein is CAISRLAGNTDTQYF. The chain is built from TRBV10-3 and TRBJ2-3; 10 bases line up with TRBD2. Looked up from germline, CDR1 is ENHRY and CDR2 is SYGVKD. The ends lost 5 bases at V and 2 bases at J; junction bases unmatched: 4. The CDR3 runs 15 residues.

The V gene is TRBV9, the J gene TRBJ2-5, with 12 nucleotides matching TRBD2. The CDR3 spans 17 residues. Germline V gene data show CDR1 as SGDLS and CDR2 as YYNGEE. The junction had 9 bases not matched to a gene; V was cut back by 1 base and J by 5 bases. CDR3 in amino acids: CASSVTSGGPSGETQYF. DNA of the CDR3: TGTGCCAGCAGCGTAACTAGCGGGGGGCCCTCCGGGGAGACCCAGTACTTC. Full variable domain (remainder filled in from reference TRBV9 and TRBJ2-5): DSGVTQTPKHLITATGQRVTLRCSPRSGDLSVYWYQQSLDQGLQFLIQYYNGEERAKGNILERFSAQQFPDLHSELNLSSLELGDSALYFCASSVTSGGPSGETQYFGPGTRLLVL.

The CDR3 sequence is CASSQKPLSGTGVNEQFF. In DNA, the CDR3 is TGCGCCAGCAGCCAAAAACCCTTGAGTGGGACAGGGGTCAATGAGCAGTTCTTC. The V and J genes are TRBV4-1 and TRBJ2-1, with 10 bases that match TRBD1. This CDR3 spans 18 amino acids. Germline V gene data show CDR1 as MGHRA and CDR2 as YSYEKL. V trimming: 2 bases; J trimming: 6 bases; junction bases outside the gene matches: 13.

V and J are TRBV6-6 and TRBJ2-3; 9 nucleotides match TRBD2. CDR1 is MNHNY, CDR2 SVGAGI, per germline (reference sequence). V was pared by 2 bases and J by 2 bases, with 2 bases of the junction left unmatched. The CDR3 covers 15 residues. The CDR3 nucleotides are TGTGCCAGCAGTTACAGCGGGGGGAACACAGATACGCAGTATTTT. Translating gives CASSYSGGNTDTQYF.

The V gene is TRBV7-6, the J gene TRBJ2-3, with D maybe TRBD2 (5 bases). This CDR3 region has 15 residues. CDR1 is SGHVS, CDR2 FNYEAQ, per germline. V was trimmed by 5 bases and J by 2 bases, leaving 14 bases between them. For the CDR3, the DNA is TGTGCCAGCAGCCCTCGACTACACGACACAGATACGCAGTATTTT. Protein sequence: CASSPRLHDTDTQYF.

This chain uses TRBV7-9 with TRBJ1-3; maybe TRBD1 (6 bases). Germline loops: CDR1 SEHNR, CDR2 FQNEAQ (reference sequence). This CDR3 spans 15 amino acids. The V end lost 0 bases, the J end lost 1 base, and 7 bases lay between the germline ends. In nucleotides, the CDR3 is TGTGCCAGCAGCTTAGCTACAGGGTCTGGAAACACCATATATTTT. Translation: CASSLATGSGNTIYF. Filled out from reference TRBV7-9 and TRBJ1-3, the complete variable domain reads DTGVSQNPRHKITKRGQNVTFRCDPISEHNRLYWYRQTLGQGPEFLTYFQNEAQLEKSRLLSDRFSAERPKGSFSTLEIQRTEQGDSAMYLCASSLATGSGNTIYFGEGSWLTVV.

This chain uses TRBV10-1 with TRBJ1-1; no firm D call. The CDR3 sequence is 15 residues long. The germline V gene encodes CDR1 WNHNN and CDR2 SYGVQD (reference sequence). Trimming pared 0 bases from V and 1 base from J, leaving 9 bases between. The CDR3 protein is CASSESDAANTEAFF. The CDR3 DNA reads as TGCGCCAGCAGTGAGTCAGATGCGGCGAACACTGAAGCTTTCTTT.

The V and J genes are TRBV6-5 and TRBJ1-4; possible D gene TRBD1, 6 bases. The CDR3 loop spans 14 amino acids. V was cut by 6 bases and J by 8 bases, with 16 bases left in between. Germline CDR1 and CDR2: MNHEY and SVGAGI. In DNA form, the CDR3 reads TGTGCCAGCAGCCGCCGGGGGGCTGAAGAAAAACTGTTTTTT. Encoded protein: CASSRRGAEEKLFF.

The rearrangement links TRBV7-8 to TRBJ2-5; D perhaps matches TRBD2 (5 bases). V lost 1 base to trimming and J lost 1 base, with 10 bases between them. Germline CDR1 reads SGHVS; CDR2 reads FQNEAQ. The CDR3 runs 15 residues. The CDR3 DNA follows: TGTGCCAGCAGCTTAGAGAGGGCGGGCCAAGAGACCCAGTACTTC. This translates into CASSLERAGQETQYF.